The text below deals with one TCR beta chain. Antigen specificity is unknown. The data derive from a study of T cell responses to AZD1222 COVID-19 vaccine. Broader study findings: There were repertoire samples only from the period after the peak T cell response. Distributed over spike, vaccine-associated CD4 TCRs predominated at 160-218 and 743-854. In the spike-specific TCR repertoire, nearly half reportedly target unmutated variant regions. Just a handful of people given AZD1222 tested seropositive at baseline.

Using immunoSEQ multiplex PCR, the repertoire was profiled, and TCRdb retains in-frame clones only, with some absent. The repertoire consists of about 100,000 clones, with about 93% occurring once and the leading ten covering roughly 1.7%. CDR1 is GTSNPN, CDR2 SVGIG, per germline (reference sequence). The CDR3 is 12 residues long. Trimming removed 8 bases from V and 7 bases from J, with 17 bases in between. The chain uses TRBV30 and TRBJ1-2; unclear D gene. Source: peripheral blood, taken on day 0 of AZD1222 vaccination. This receptor was obtained from an adult in good health. The CDR3 reads CAREGGMGGYTF. Here the CDR3 DNA reads TGTGCCCGGGAGGGTGGTATGGGTGGCTACACCTTC.